Sequencing of this T cell receptor beta chain was carried out in a study of Tregs in tolerant kidney transplant recipients. CDR1 is SNHLY, CDR2 FYNNEI, per germline. CDR3 length: 19 residues. V shed 5 bases and J 7 bases; nucleotides not matched to a gene: 24. This table comes from immunoSEQ multiplex PCR, and its TCRdb copy is limited to in-frame clones, with some not included. The sample has about 88,000 clones, more than 90% seen once; the top ten hold 4.7%. What was sequenced was CD8+ T cells from blood. This sequence was found in a human donor in good health. The gene calls are TRBV2 and TRBJ2-7; 9 nucleotides match TRBD1. The CDR3 sequence: CASSQFPGQGTSRGGEQYF. CDR3 DNA sequence: TGTGCCAGCAGTCAGTTCCCCGGACAGGGGACTTCTCGTGGTGGGGAGCAGTACTTC.